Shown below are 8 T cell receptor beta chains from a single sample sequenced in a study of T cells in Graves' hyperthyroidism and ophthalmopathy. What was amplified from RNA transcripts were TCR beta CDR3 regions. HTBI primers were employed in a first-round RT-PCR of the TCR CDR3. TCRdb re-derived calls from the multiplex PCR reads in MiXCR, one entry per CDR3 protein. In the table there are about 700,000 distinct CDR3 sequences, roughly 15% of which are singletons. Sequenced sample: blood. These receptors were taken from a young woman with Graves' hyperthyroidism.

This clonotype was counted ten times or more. CDR3 loop: CASSLYDGSPYEQYF. The CDR3 region has the DNA TGTGCCAGCAGTCTTTATGACGGCAGTCCCTACGAGCAGTACTTC. The genes are TRBV28 and TRBJ2-7; the D is unclear. CDR1 is MDHEN, CDR2 SYDVKM, per germline. The V and J ends lost 5 bases and 2 bases respectively, with 16 bases between them. The CDR3 has 15 residues.

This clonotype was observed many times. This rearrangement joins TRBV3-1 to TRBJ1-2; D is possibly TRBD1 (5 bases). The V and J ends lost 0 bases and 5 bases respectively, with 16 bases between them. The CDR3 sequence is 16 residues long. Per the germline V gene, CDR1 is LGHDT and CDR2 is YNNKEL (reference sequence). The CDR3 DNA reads TGTGCCAGCAGCCAAGAACGGGGCAGGTCATGGTATGGCTACACCTTC. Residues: CASSQERGRSWYGYTF.

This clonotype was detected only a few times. The CDR3 reads CASSLGTGHQNTIYF. In DNA form, the CDR3 reads TGCGCCAGCAGCCTCGGGACAGGGCATCAAAACACCATATATTTT. V gene TRBV4-3 combines with J gene TRBJ1-3; TRBD1 aligns across 9 bases. V lost 4 bases and J lost 6; bases outside the gene matches: 7. Per germline, CDR1 LGHNA and CDR2 YSLEER. The length of the CDR3 is 15 residues.

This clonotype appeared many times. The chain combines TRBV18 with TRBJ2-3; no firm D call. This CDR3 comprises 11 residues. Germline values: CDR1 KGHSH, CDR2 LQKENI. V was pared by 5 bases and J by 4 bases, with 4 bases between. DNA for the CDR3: TGTGCCAGCTCAGTTTCAGATACGCAGTATTTT. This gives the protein CASSVSDTQYF.

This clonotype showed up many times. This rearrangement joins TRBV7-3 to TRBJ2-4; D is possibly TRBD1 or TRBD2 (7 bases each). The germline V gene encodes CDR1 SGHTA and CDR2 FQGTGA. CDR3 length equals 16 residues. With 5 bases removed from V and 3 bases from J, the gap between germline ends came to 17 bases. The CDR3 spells CASSPRGGAGKNIQYF. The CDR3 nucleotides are TGTGCCAGCAGCCCCAGGGGGGGAGCGGGCAAAAACATTCAGTACTTC.

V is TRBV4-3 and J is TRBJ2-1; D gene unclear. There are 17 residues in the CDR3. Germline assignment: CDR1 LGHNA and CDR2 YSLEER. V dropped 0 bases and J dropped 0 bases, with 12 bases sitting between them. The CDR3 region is CASSQDPHQSSYNEQFF. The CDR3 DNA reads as TGCGCCAGCAGCCAAGATCCGCACCAAAGCTCCTACAATGAGCAGTTCTTC.

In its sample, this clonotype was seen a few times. CDR3 in DNA: TGTGCCAGCTCACGGGGGGGACAGACAAGCAATCAGCCCCAGCATTTT. Encoded protein: CASSRGGQTSNQPQHF. V usage is TRBV18 and J usage is TRBJ1-5, with 7 positions matching TRBD1. Germline CDR1 KGHSH, CDR2 LQKENI. The junction had 7 bases not matched to a gene; V was cut back by 4 bases and J by 1 base. CDR3 length equals 16 residues.

The CDR3 loop is CASSLGPTKNIQYF. The CDR3 nucleotides read TGTGCCAGCAGCTTAGGCCCCACCAAAAACATTCAGTACTTC. The gene calls are TRBV7-3 and TRBJ2-4; the D is unclear. Per germline, CDR1 SGHTA and CDR2 FQGTGA. The CDR3 is 14 amino acids. V dropped 2 bases and J dropped 2 bases, with 7 bases sitting between them.